Listed below are T cell receptor beta chains from one sample, sequenced in a study of shared clonotypes between healthy human individuals. Sequenced by immunoSEQ multiplex PCR; TCRdb stores in-frame clones only, minus some. Of about 2.4 million clones detected, 93% appear once; the ten largest clones hold around 0.4%. Material: naive CD4+ T cells from PBMCs. The receptor source for this set is a man aged 18 to 35 in good health. Some clones in this sample may be carry-over from other donors' samples. Both conserved end residues are part of each CDR3. The D gene is left open where the match is weak. Some rows have no size entry. The others give once, few or many, or a class for an expanded clone.

clone_size d_call j_call v_call cdr3_nt cdr3_aa
- - TRBJ2-1 TRBV5-4 TGTGCCAGCAGCTTGTTTGGGGGGTCCTACAATGAGCAGTTCTTC CASSLFGGSYNEQFF
- TRBD1 TRBJ1-1 TRBV6-5 TGTGCCAGCAGAAAGGGACAGGGGTGGACTGAAGCTTTCTTT CASRKGQGWTEAFF
- TRBD2 TRBJ2-5 TRBV28 TGTGCCAGCAGTTTACAAGCGGGAGCCCAAGAGACCCAGTACTTC CASSLQAGAQETQYF
- - TRBJ1-6 TRBV2 TGTGCCAGCAGTGAGTTGCCAGCCAATTCACCCCTCCACTTT CASSELPANSPLHF
- - TRBJ2-7 TRBV10-3 TGTGCCATCAGTGAGAGGGGAAGCTACGAGCAGTACTTC CAISERGSYEQYF
- - TRBJ2-2 TRBV11-2 TGTGCCAGCAGTTCCCCCATCATCGGCACCGGGGAGCTGTTTTTT CASSSPIIGTGELFF
few - TRBJ1-5 TRBV6-1 TGTGCCAGCAGTCCAGTTCCAAATCAGCCCCAGCATTTT CASSPVPNQPQHF
- TRBD2 TRBJ2-3 TRBV29-1 TGCAGCGTTGACGGGGAGGGCGGGAGCACAGATACGCAGTATTTT CSVDGEGGSTDTQYF
- - TRBJ2-5 TRBV4-2 TGTGCCAGCAGCAAGACCGGGAACAAGCGGGAGACCCAGTACTTC CASSKTGNKRETQYF
- - TRBJ1-6 TRBV10-3 TGTGCCATCAGTGATGGAGGGTTAGGCAATTCACCCCTCCACTTT CAISDGGLGNSPLHF
- - TRBJ1-2 TRBV7-2 TGTGCCAGCAGCTTAGCCATAGGGGTCTATGGCTACACCTTC CASSLAIGVYGYTF
- - TRBJ1-2 TRBV14 TGTGCCAGCAGCAGAGGGGACAACCGACCGAACTATGGCTACACCTTC CASSRGDNRPNYGYTF
- TRBD1 TRBJ1-4 TRBV5-4 TGTGCCAGCAGTAAGCTAATGGGACAGGGAAATGAAAAACTGTTTTTT CASSKLMGQGNEKLFF
- TRBD1 TRBJ2-1 TRBV7-3 TGTGCCAGCAGGTCAGACCGGGACAGAGATGAGCAGTTCTTC CASRSDRDRDEQFF
- - TRBJ1-6 TRBV7-9 TGTGCCAGCAGCTTAGATCGGAATTCACCCCTCCACTTT CASSLDRNSPLHF
- - TRBJ2-7 TRBV4-3 TGCGCCAGCAGCCAAGATACATGGCCCTCACGGGGAGCCCTTTCCTACGAGCAGTACTTC CASSQDTWPSRGALSYEQYF
- - TRBJ2-6 TRBV10-1 TGCGCCAGCAGTGAGTCGTTGGGTACTGGGGCCAACGTCCTGACTTTC CASSESLGTGANVLTF
- TRBD2 TRBJ2-7 TRBV11-2 TGTGCCAGCAGCTCGTCTAGCGGAAGCTCCTACGAGCAGTACTTC CASSSSSGSSYEQYF
- TRBD1 TRBJ1-4 TRBV2 TGTGCCAGCGGGACAGGGGGTTCGACTAATGAAAAACTGTTTTTT CASGTGGSTNEKLFF
- - TRBJ2-5 TRBV6-1 TGTGCCAGAGGGAGTGGGGGGACCTTTGAGACCCAGTACTTC CARGSGGTFETQYF
few - TRBJ1-5 TRBV19 TGTGCCAGTAGTCCTAGACAGCCACGCAGGGCCTATAGCAATCAGCCCCAGCATTTT CASSPRQPRRAYSNQPQHF
- TRBD2 TRBJ2-7 TRBV2 TGTGCCAGCACCCCACCCGGGACTAGCGGGAGTTACGAGCAGTACTTC CASTPPGTSGSYEQYF
- TRBD1 TRBJ1-1 TRBV10-3 TGTGCCATCAGTACAGGGGAGAACACTGAAGCTTTCTTT CAISTGENTEAFF
- - TRBJ2-7 TRBV15 TGTGCCACCAGCAGAGAACTAGGGAGCTCCTACGAGCAGTACTTC CATSRELGSSYEQYF
- TRBD2 TRBJ2-1 TRBV7-8 TGTGCCAGCAGCTTATTAAGCGGGAGAGGATCCTACAATGAGCAGTTCTTC CASSLLSGRGSYNEQFF
- TRBD1 TRBJ1-2 TRBV19 TGTGCCGGTAGAGAAACAGGGGTTCTTTCCTATGGCTACACCTTC CAGRETGVLSYGYTF
few - TRBJ1-1 TRBV28 TGTGCCAGATCAACCCCCGCCCGGGAAACTGAAGCTTTCTTT CARSTPARETEAFF
- - TRBJ1-5 TRBV7-9 TGTGCCAGCAGCTTAGTGGATACCCAGCCCCAGCATTTT CASSLVDTQPQHF
- TRBD1 TRBJ1-4 TRBV9 TGTGCCAGCAGCCCGACGGCCGGGACAGGGCACGAAAAACTGTTTTTT CASSPTAGTGHEKLFF
- - TRBJ1-3 TRBV5-5 TGTGCCAGCAGCTTGGATTCAGGGGGAAACACCATATATTTT CASSLDSGGNTIYF
- TRBD1 TRBJ2-3 TRBV28 TGTGCCAGCAGTTTAGGTCAGGGGGCATCGGCAGATACGCAGTATTTT CASSLGQGASADTQYF
- - TRBJ1-2 TRBV30 TGTGCCTGGATGTCATACCTTTCCGACGAGAACGATGGCTACACCTTC CAWMSYLSDENDGYTF
- - TRBJ1-1 TRBV28 TGTGCCAGCAGTCTTACCCCGGGGGTAAGGGCTGAAGCTTTCTTT CASSLTPGVRAEAFF
- TRBD1 TRBJ2-5 TRBV5-1 TGCGCCAGCAGCAGTAGCGGGACAGGGGCCCAGTACTTC CASSSSGTGAQYF
- - TRBJ1-1 TRBV5-6 TGTGCCAGCAGCCCCGGGGCCTACACTGAAGCTTTCTTT CASSPGAYTEAFF
- TRBD2 TRBJ2-3 TRBV5-4 TGTGCCAGCAGCCAGACTAGCGGGAGACAGGCAGATACGCAGTATTTT CASSQTSGRQADTQYF